This entry concerns a single TCR beta chain. Its cognate antigen has yet to be identified. The sample holds no much larger clone one base away, and base qualities are not on file. Healthy controls were roughly 40 blood donors whose buffy coats came from the Finnish Red Cross blood service. All TCR-sequenced material derived from peripheral blood: patient blood samples and healthy donor buffy coats. Ficoll-Hypaque gradient centrifugation was used to isolate peripheral blood mononuclear cells. Magnetic purification was used to isolate CD4+ cells from the buffy coats of the healthy controls. The Gentra Puregene Cell and Tissue kit was used for genomic DNA extraction, and quantification was performed on a Qubit 2.0 fluorometer. The immunoSEQ assay at survey resolution was used to sequence TCRbeta rearrangements from genomic DNA. Per the original workflow: In the TCR sequencing data, the smallest productive clonotype frequency that could be detected was 2.59 x 10-5. Analyses included only productive TCRbeta rearrangements, meaning complete and in-frame sequences. Sample clonality was computed as Simpson clonality in the immunoSEQ Analyzer version 3.0. Clones were binned by frequency as very rare, small, medium, large (1-20%) or hyperexpanded (>20%). OLGA 1.2.3 estimated generation probabilities, VDJtools produced V-gene circos plots, VDJdb was queried for specificities, and GLIPH identified CDR3 motifs. Held by TCRdb, this immuneACCESS table contains in-frame sequences only and omits some clones. Under half of the omission traces to an unresolved V gene where checked; the cause of the rest is unknown. V, J and clone size are those of that table, while D and trimming were read from the DNA. The sample profile shows 45,000 to 55,000 clones; around 70% of them were found once. In total, the top ten clones hold approximately 1.4% of the sample.

This specimen belongs to a study of STAT5B mutations in CD4+ large granular lymphocyte leukemia (dated by TCRdb to between 2021 and 2024). As for the study more broadly: Among healthy controls, the CDR3 'QG' motif was associated with a particular HLA allele. The study compared the TCRbeta repertoires of patients with CD4+ T-cell large granular lymphocyte leukemia against those of healthy blood donors. Flow cytometry performed on FACSCanto II or FACSVerse showed that the purified fractions had more than 95% purity among lymphocytes. Broader findings and caveats from the paper: Compared with healthy CD4+ repertoires, CD4-sorted patient repertoires appeared more clonal, and this difference remained even after the putative leukemic clones were removed. The main leukemic clonotypes were found to be private to each patient, although around 24% of the main leukemic clonotypes were detected at low frequency in the non-leukemic repertoires of other patients. TRBV06-family usage was enriched among the top patient clones (8/27) compared with healthy controls (2/35). The data were not HLA-matched, and the higher clonality in CD4+ T-LGLL than in CD8+ T-LGLL could be due to the relatively small sample size.

The V and J ends are trimmed by 4 bases and 1 base, leaving 10 bases between them. Including cysteine and phenylalanine, the CDR3 has 14 amino acids. Of all the DNA, just the CDR3 is kept, 42 bases in frame from base 1. The germline V gene gives CDR1 as SGHRS and CDR2 as YFSETQ. The sample was CD4+ T cells from blood buffy coats. This TCR came from a human donor in good health. This receptor chain uses TRBV5-1 and TRBJ2-3; the D gene is perhaps TRBD1, on 6 matching bases. The CDR3 protein is CASSEQGGTDTQYF. The sequenced DNA is TGCGCCAGCAGCGAACAGGGAGGCACAGATACGCAGTATTTT.